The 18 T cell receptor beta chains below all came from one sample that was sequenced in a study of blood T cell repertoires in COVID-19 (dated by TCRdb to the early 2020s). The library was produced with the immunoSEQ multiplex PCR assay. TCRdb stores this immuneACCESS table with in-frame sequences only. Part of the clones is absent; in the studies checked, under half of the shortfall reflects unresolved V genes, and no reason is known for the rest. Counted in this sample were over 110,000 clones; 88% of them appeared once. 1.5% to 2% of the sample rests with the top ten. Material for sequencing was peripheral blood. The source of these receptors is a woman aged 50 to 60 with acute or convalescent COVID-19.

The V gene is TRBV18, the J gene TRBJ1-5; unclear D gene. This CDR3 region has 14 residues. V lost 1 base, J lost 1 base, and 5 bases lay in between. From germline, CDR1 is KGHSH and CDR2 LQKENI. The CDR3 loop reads CASSPQHSNQPQHF. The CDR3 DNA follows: TGTGCCAGCTCACCACAGCACAGCAATCAGCCCCAGCATTTT.

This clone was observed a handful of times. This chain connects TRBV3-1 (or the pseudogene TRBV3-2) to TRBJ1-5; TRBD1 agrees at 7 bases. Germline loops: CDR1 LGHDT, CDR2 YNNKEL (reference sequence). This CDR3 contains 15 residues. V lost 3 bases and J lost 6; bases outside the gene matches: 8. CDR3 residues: CASSHGQVVTQPQHF. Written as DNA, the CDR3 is TGTGCCAGCAGCCACGGACAGGTCGTTACTCAGCCCCAGCATTTT.

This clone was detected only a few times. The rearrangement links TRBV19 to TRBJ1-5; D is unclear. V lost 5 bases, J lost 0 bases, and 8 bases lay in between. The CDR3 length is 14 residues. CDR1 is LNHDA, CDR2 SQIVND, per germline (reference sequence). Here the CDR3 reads CASSVQSSNQPQHF. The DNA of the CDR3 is TGTGCCAGTAGTGTACAGAGTAGCAATCAGCCCCAGCATTTT.

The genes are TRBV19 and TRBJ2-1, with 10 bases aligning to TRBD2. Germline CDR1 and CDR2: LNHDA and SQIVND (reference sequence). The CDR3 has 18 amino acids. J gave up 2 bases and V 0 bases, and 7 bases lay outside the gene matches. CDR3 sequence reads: CASSIDYGAGGPYNEQFF. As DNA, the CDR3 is TGTGCCAGTAGTATAGATTACGGAGCGGGAGGGCCCTACAATGAGCAGTTCTTC.

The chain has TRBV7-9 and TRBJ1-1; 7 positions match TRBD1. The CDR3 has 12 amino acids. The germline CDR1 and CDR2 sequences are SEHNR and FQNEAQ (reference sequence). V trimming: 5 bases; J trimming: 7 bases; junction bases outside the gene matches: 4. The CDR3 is CASSTGVSEAFF. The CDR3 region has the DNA TGTGCCAGCAGCACAGGGGTTAGTGAAGCTTTCTTT.

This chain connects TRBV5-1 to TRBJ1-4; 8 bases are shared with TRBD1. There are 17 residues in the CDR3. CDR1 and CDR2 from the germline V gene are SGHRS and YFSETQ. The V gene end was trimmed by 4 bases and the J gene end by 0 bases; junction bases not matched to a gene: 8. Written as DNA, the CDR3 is TGCGCCAGCAGCACCGGACAGGGAAAGTCAACTAATGAAAAACTGTTTTTT. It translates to CASSTGQGKSTNEKLFF.

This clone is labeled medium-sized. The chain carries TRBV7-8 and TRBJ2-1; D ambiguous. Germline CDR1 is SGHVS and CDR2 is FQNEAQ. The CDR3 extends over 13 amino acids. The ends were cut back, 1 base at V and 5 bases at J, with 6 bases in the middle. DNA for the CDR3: TGTGCCAGCAGCTTAGACTACGACAATGAGCAGTTCTTC. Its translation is CASSLDYDNEQFF.

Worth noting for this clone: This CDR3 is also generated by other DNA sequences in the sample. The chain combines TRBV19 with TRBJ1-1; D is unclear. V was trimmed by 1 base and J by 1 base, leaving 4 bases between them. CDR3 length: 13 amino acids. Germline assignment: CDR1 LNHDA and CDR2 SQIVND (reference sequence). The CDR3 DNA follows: TGTGCCAGTAGTATAGGGAGGAACACTGAAGCTTTCTTT. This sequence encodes CASSIGRNTEAFF.

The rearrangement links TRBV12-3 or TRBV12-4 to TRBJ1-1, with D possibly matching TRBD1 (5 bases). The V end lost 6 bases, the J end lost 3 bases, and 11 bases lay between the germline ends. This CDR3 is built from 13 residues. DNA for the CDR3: TGTGCCAGCAGCCCCTGGGGGGACACTGAAGCTTTCTTT. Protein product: CASSPWGDTEAFF.

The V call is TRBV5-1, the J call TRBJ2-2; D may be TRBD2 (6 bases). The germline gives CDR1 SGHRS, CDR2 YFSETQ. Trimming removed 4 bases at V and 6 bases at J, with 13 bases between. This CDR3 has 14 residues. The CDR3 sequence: CASSQTRFPGELFF. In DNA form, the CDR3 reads TGCGCCAGCAGCCAGACTAGATTCCCCGGGGAGCTGTTTTTT.

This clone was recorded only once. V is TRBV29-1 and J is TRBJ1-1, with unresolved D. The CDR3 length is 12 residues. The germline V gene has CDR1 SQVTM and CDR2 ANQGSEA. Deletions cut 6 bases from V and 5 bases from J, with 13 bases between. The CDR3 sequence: CSVSAGGTEAFF. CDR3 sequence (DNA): TGCAGCGTGAGTGCGGGCGGGACTGAAGCTTTCTTT.

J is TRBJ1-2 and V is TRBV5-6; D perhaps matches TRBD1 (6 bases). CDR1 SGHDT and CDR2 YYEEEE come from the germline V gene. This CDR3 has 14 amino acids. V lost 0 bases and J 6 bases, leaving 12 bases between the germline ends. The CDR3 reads CASSLGGRLDGYTF. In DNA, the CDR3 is TGTGCCAGCAGCTTGGGGGGGCGCTTGGATGGCTACACCTTC.

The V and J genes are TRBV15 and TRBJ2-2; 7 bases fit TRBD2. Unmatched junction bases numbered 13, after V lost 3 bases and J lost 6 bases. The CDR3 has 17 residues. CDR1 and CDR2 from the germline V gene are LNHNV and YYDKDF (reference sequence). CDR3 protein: CATSSPIGGIMAGELFF. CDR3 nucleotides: TGTGCCACCAGCAGTCCCATCGGGGGGATTATGGCCGGGGAGCTGTTTTTT.

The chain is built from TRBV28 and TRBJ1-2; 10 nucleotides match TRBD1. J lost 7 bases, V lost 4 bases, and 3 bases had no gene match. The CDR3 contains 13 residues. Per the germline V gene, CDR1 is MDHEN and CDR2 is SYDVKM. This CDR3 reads CASSSGQGTGYTF. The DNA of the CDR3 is TGTGCCAGCAGTTCGGGACAGGGGACTGGCTACACCTTC.

The CDR3 bases are TGTGCCAGCAGCTCATCAGGGGGAAGGGGTAATGAAAAACTGTTTTTT. Its translation is CASSSSGGRGNEKLFF. The rearrangement joins TRBV7-3 to TRBJ1-4; 7 bases are shared with TRBD1. Trimming cost V 4 bases and J 4 bases; bases outside gene matches: 9. The germline V gene has CDR1 SGHTA and CDR2 FQGTGA. The CDR3 has 16 residues.

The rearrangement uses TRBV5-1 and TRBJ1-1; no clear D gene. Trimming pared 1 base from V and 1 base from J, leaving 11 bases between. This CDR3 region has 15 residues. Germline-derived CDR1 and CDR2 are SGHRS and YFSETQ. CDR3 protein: CASSLSLPGNTEAFF. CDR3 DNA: TGCGCCAGCAGCTTGTCGCTCCCCGGGAACACTGAAGCTTTCTTT. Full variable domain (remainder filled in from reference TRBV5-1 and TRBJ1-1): KAGVTQTPRYLIKTRGQQVTLSCSPISGHRSVSWYQQTPGQGLQFLFEYFSETQRNKGNFPGRFSGRQFSNSRSEMNVSTLELGDSALYLCASSLSLPGNTEAFFGQGTRLTVV.

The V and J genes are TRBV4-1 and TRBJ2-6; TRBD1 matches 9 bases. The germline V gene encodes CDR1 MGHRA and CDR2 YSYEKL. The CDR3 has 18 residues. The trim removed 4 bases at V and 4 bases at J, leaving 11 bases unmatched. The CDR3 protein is CASSPEGTGYLGANVLTF. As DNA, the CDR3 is TGCGCCAGCAGCCCCGAAGGGACAGGGTATTTGGGGGCCAACGTCCTGACTTTC.

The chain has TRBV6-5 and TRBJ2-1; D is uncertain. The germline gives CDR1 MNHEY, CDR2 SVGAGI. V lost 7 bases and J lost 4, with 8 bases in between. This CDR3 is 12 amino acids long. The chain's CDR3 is CASTSVYNEQFF. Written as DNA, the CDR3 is TGTGCCAGCACCTCGGTATACAATGAGCAGTTCTTC.